These T cell receptor beta chains were read from a single sample in a study of CD8 T cells in Susac syndrome. TCRdb re-called the immunoSEQ multiplex PCR reads through MiXCR, storing one row per CDR3 protein. This sample carries about 280,000 distinct CDR3 sequences, approximately 84% of them seen once, and the ten largest clones take over 0.1%. Sequencing was done on a sample of CD8+ T cells from PBMCs. These receptors were obtained from a human donor with multiple sclerosis. Both conserved end residues are part of each CDR3. The D gene is left open where the match is weak. Clone size is stated in some rows and not others, as once, few, many or a class when expanded.

clone_size,v_call,j_call,d_call,cdr3_aa,cdr3_nt
.,TRBV3-1,TRBJ2-7,.,CASSQERGFEQYF,TGTGCCAGCAGCCAAGAGAGGGGCTTCGAGCAGTACTTC
.,TRBV4-2,TRBJ1-1,.,CASSQEIVRGLATEAFF,TGTGCCAGCAGCCAAGAGATAGTACGGGGGTTGGCCACTGAAGCTTTCTTT
.,TRBV25-1,TRBJ2-2,.,CASSESAFGELFF,TGTGCCAGCAGTGAATCCGCATTCGGGGAGCTGTTTTTT
.,TRBV12-3/TRBV12-4,TRBJ2-1,.,CASNAGQYNEQFF,TGTGCCAGCAACGCGGGACAGTACAATGAGCAGTTCTTC
once,TRBV5-1,TRBJ2-7,.,CASSLTIDYEQYF,TGCGCCAGCAGCTTGACAATTGACTACGAGCAGTACTTC
.,TRBV27,TRBJ1-3,.,CASSLSGAGNTIYF,TGTGCCAGCAGTCTCTCCGGGGCGGGAAACACCATATATTTT
.,TRBV27,TRBJ2-5,.,CASSLSTVGALRETQYF,TGTGCCAGCAGTTTATCCACAGTGGGGGCTCTTAGAGAGACCCAGTACTTC
.,TRBV9,TRBJ2-5,.,CASSVAGMGTKETQYF,TGTGCCAGCAGCGTAGCTGGGATGGGAACAAAAGAGACCCAGTACTTC
.,TRBV20-1,TRBJ2-3,TRBD2,CSARDTWTSGPTDTQYF,TGCAGTGCTAGAGATACTTGGACTAGCGGACCCACAGATACGCAGTATTTT
.,TRBV11-3,TRBJ2-1,TRBD1,CASSLGQGVYNEQFF,TGTGCCAGCAGCTTGGGACAGGGGGTCTACAATGAGCAGTTCTTC
few,TRBV7-9,TRBJ1-1,.,CASSSRGQGTEAFF,TGTGCCAGCAGCTCCAGGGGTCAGGGGACTGAAGCTTTCTTT
.,TRBV7-6,TRBJ2-1,TRBD1,CASSLGTGRNNEQFF,TGTGCCAGCAGCTTAGGGACAGGAAGGAACAATGAGCAGTTCTTC
.,TRBV7-9,TRBJ2-1,.,CASSSSIGNNEQFF,TGTGCCAGCAGCTCCTCCATAGGGAACAATGAGCAGTTCTTC
once,TRBV27,TRBJ2-5,TRBD2,CASSLGTSGAIQETQYF,TGTGCCAGCAGTCTTGGGACTAGCGGGGCAATTCAAGAGACCCAGTACTTC
.,TRBV27,TRBJ1-2,.,CASSFGGALDGYTF,TGTGCCAGCAGTTTCGGGGGGGCACTAGATGGCTACACCTTC
once,TRBV12-3/TRBV12-4,TRBJ2-1,TRBD2,CASTTGEREHSYNEQFF,TGTGCCAGCACCACCGGTGAGCGGGAGCACTCCTACAATGAGCAGTTCTTC
.,TRBV7-9,TRBJ2-7,TRBD2,CASSPGLAGSWSEQYF,TGTGCCAGCAGCCCGGGGCTAGCGGGAAGTTGGTCCGAGCAGTACTTC
.,TRBV27,TRBJ2-7,.,CASSYLPDGYEQYF,TGTGCCAGCAGTTACCTTCCCGACGGTTACGAGCAGTACTTC
.,TRBV5-4,TRBJ2-2,.,CASSLDVEGSWTGELFF,TGTGCCAGCAGCTTGGATGTGGAGGGGAGTTGGACCGGGGAGCTGTTTTTT
.,TRBV13,TRBJ2-7,TRBD1,CASSGGQKTYEQYF,TGTGCCAGCAGCGGGGGACAGAAAACTTACGAGCAGTACTTC
.,TRBV19,TRBJ1-1,.,CATSDPKNFLEAFF,TGTGCCACCTCAGACCCGAAAAACTTCCTTGAAGCTTTCTTT
.,TRBV12-5,TRBJ2-2,.,CASGLGLISELFF,TGTGCTAGTGGCCTTGGACTTATTAGCGAGCTGTTTTTT
.,TRBV28,TRBJ2-1,TRBD2,CASSGRWQFF,TGTGCCAGTAGCGGGAGGTGGCAGTTCTTC
.,TRBV12-3/TRBV12-4,TRBJ1-5,.,CASSPDGENQPQHF,TGTGCCAGCAGCCCGGACGGAGAAAATCAGCCCCAGCATTTT
once,TRBV4-1,TRBJ2-1,.,CASSDRTNEQFF,TGCGCCAGCAGCGACAGGACCAATGAGCAGTTCTTC
.,TRBV28,TRBJ2-7,.,CASSLGFEQYF,TGTGCCAGCAGTTTGGGTTTCGAGCAGTACTTC
few,TRBV28,TRBJ1-5,.,CASSLPGNQPQHF,TGTGCCAGCAGTTTACCAGGCAATCAGCCCCAGCATTTT
.,TRBV20-1,TRBJ1-6,TRBD1,CSARDRTGAYNSPLHF,TGCAGTGCTAGAGATCGGACAGGCGCTTACAATTCACCCCTCCACTTT
.,TRBV20-1,TRBJ2-7,TRBD1,CSTTSRTGAYEQYF,TGCAGTACCACGTCACGGACAGGGGCCTACGAGCAGTACTTC
.,TRBV25-1,TRBJ1-2,.,CASSDPSVQYGYTF,TGTGCCAGCAGTGACCCCTCTGTCCAATATGGCTACACCTTC
.,TRBV7-9,TRBJ1-3,.,CASSLRGGLSGNTIYF,TGTGCCAGCAGCCTCCGGGGCGGACTCTCTGGAAACACCATATATTTT
.,TRBV28,TRBJ2-1,.,CASSFGAGGNEQFF,.
.,TRBV4-1,TRBJ1-2,.,CASSQAPGKAYGYTF,TGCGCCAGCAGCCAAGCCCCTGGGAAGGCCTATGGCTACACCTTC
once,TRBV28,TRBJ1-6,.,CASSLLMPAYNSPLHF,TGTGCCAGCAGTTTATTAATGCCAGCTTATAATTCACCCCTCCACTTT
.,TRBV19,TRBJ2-1,TRBD2,CASSIAGGVVNEQFF,TGTGCCAGTAGTATAGCGGGAGGGGTAGTCAATGAGCAGTTCTTC